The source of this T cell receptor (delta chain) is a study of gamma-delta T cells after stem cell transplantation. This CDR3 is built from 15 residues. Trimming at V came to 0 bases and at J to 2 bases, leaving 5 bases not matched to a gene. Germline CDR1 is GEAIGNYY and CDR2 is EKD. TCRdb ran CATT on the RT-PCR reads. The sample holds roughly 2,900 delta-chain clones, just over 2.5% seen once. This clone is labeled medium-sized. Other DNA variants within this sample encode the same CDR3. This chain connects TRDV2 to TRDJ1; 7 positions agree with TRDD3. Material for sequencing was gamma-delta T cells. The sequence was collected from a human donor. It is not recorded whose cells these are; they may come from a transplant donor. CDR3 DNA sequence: TGTGCCTGTGACACCGTGGGGGAGGATACCGATAAACTCATCTTT. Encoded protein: CACDTVGEDTDKLIF.